This is a list of T cell receptor beta chains from one sample in a study of a mutant IDH1 vaccine in newly diagnosed glioma. The antigens for these receptors are not known. Profiling relied on immunoSEQ multiplex PCR, and the TCRdb table lists in-frame clones only, not all of them. The data show around 54,000 clones, approximately 87% seen once. The material sequenced was PBMCs, taken from a glioma patient whose treatment included an IDH1 peptide vaccine. The receptors derive from a man aged 35-49 years with glioma. Each CDR3 is given with its conserved first and last residue. Fields, in order: V gene, J gene, D gene, clone size, CDR3 DNA, CDR3 protein. D genes are given only for firm matches. Clone size, where shown, is once, few, many, or a class for clones that have expanded.

>TRBV14|TRBJ2-6|NA|few
TGTGCCAGCAGTCAACAGTACTCTGGGGCCAACGTCCTGACTTTC
CASSQQYSGANVLTF
>TRBV4-3|TRBJ1-4|TRBD1|NA
TGCGCCAGCAGCCCCGGGACAGGGACTGAAAAACTGTTTTTT
CASSPGTGTEKLFF
>TRBV7-2|TRBJ1-5|NA|NA
TGTGCCAGCAGCCCGACAGGTTTGGGTCAGCCCCAGCATTTT
CASSPTGLGQPQHF
>TRBV5-1|TRBJ2-7|NA|NA
TGCGCCAGCAGCTTGCAGGGAACCTACGAGCAGTACTTC
CASSLQGTYEQYF
>TRBV27|TRBJ1-5|NA|few
TGTGCCAGCAGTTTACAGAGCAATCAGCCCCAGCATTTT
CASSLQSNQPQHF
>TRBV14|TRBJ2-1|TRBD2|NA
TGTGCCAGCAGCCAAGATGTGGGTAGCGGGTACAATGAGCAGTTCTTC
CASSQDVGSGYNEQFF
>TRBV6-5|TRBJ1-2|NA|NA
TGTGCCAGCAGTTACTCAGGGGGGTCGACCTTC
CASSYSGGSTF
>TRBV19|TRBJ1-5|NA|NA
TGTGCCAGTAGTTCCCGGTGGCAGCCCCAGCATTTT
CASSSRWQPQHF
>TRBV5-4|TRBJ1-2|TRBD1|few
TGTGCCAGCAGCCCCCGGGACAGGGCTGGCTACACCTTC
CASSPRDRAGYTF
>TRBV11-2|TRBJ1-4|NA|NA
TGTGCCAGCAGCTTAGGTCGGACTAGCGGGAGGGCAAAACTGTTTTTT
CASSLGRTSGRAKLFF
>TRBV10-3|TRBJ2-3|NA|NA
TGTGCCATCAGTGAGATGGTAGGCGGGGATACGCAGTATTTT
CAISEMVGGDTQYF
>TRBV4-3|TRBJ2-7|NA|NA
TGCGCCAGCAGCCAAGATCGGTCCCGGGACTTGGGGTTCTACGAGCAGTACTTC
CASSQDRSRDLGFYEQYF
>TRBV9|TRBJ1-3|NA|NA
TGTGCCAGCAGCCGCGTCGGGGGTGGGGGCTCTGGAAACACCATATATTTT
CASSRVGGGGSGNTIYF
>TRBV7-2|TRBJ1-1|NA|NA
TGTGCCAGCAGCTTAGGACGCTTGGGCACTGAAGCTTTCTTT
CASSLGRLGTEAFF
>TRBV4-1|TRBJ2-1|TRBD2|NA
TGCGCCAGCAGCCTATCCACGGGAGGGAGCTCCTACAATGAGCAGTTCTTC
CASSLSTGGSSYNEQFF
>TRBV18|TRBJ2-5|NA|once
TGTGCCAGCTCACCACAGCAGACCCAGTACTTC
CASSPQQTQYF
>TRBV21-1|TRBJ2-7|NA|once
TGTGCCAGCAGATACGAGCAGTACTTC
CASRYEQYF
>TRBV27|TRBJ2-3|TRBD1|once
TGTGCCAGCAGTTTAAGATCCCGGGACAGGACTCTAGATACGCAGTATTTT
CASSLRSRDRTLDTQYF
>TRBV7-9|TRBJ2-3|NA|NA
TGTGCCAGCAGCTTTTCCGGGACCCAGGCAGATACGCAGTATTTT
CASSFSGTQADTQYF
>TRBV7-9|TRBJ2-7|NA|NA
TGTGCCAGCAGCTTAGGCGGGACAGCTTCAAGGTACGAGCAGTACTTC
CASSLGGTASRYEQYF
>TRBV11-2|TRBJ2-7|TRBD2|NA
TGTGCCAGCAGCTTAGGAAAAGGGAGCGGGAGCTACGAGCAGTACTTC
CASSLGKGSGSYEQYF
>TRBV6-6|TRBJ2-7|NA|once
TGTGCCAGCAGTTACTCGGGACAAGTCTACGAGCAGTACTTC
CASSYSGQVYEQYF
>TRBV21-1|TRBJ2-7|NA|NA
TGTGCCAGCGGAGACTGGAACTACGAGCAGTACTTC
CASGDWNYEQYF
>TRBV7-9|TRBJ2-7|TRBD2|NA
TGTGCCAGCAGCCATAGCGGGAGGGCAGGGTACGAGCAGTACTTC
CASSHSGRAGYEQYF
>TRBV29-1|TRBJ2-6|NA|NA
TGCAGCGTTGTAGGGGCTGGGGCCAACGTCCTGACTTTC
CSVVGAGANVLTF
>TRBV5-4|TRBJ2-1|TRBD1|NA
TGTGCCAGCAGCTTGGTAGCCCGGACAGGGAACCATGAGCAGTTCTTC
CASSLVARTGNHEQFF
>TRBV11-1|TRBJ1-2|NA|NA
TGTGCCAGCAGCTTACAGGATCGACAGTCTTACGGCTACACCTTC
CASSLQDRQSYGYTF
>TRBV7-7|TRBJ2-7|TRBD2|NA
TGTGCCAGCAGTTCTGCAAGGGAGGGCGAGCAGTACTTC
CASSSAREGEQYF
>TRBV9|TRBJ2-3|NA|NA
TGTGCCAGCAAGGGCGGGATAGGCACAGATACGCAGTATTTT
CASKGGIGTDTQYF
>TRBV18|TRBJ2-7|TRBD2|NA
TGTGCCAGCTCACCACCGTCACAGACAAGCGGGAGTACCGAGCAGTACTTC
CASSPPSQTSGSTEQYF
>TRBV7-2|TRBJ1-1|NA|NA
TGTGCCAGCAGATACCGGGAGTACACTGAAGCTTTCTTT
CASRYREYTEAFF
>TRBV18|TRBJ2-5|NA|NA
TGTGCCAGCTCACCACCGAACAGCCAAGAGACCCAGTACTTC
CASSPPNSQETQYF
>TRBV10-3|TRBJ2-7|NA|NA
TGTGCCATCAGTGACGGACGGCGTCAGGGGAACGAGCAGTACTTC
CAISDGRRQGNEQYF
>TRBV6-5|TRBJ2-6|NA|NA
TGTGCCAGCAGCCTAAAACCCCGGTGGGACCTGACTTTC
CASSLKPRWDLTF
>TRBV6-6|TRBJ2-2|NA|NA
TGTGCCAGCACCCAGCGGAACACCGGGGAGCTGTTTTTT
CASTQRNTGELFF
>TRBV2|TRBJ2-7|NA|NA
TGTGCCAGCCAAAACGGGGTCGAGCAGTACTTC
CASQNGVEQYF
>TRBV28|TRBJ2-5|NA|NA
TGTGCCAGCAATAGGGGGGGGAAGGAGACCCAGTACTTC
CASNRGGKETQYF
>TRBV7-3|TRBJ1-1|NA|NA
TGTGCCAGCAGCTTAGAGGGGAACGCTGAAGCTTTCTTT
CASSLEGNAEAFF
>TRBV4-3|TRBJ2-7|NA|NA
TGCGCCAGCAGCCCCCTCCACCATCAGGGATATGAGCAGTACTTC
CASSPLHHQGYEQYF
>TRBV12-5|TRBJ2-7|TRBD1|NA
TGTGCTAGTGGTCCCGGACAGGGGCCCTACGAGCAGTACTTC
CASGPGQGPYEQYF
>TRBV7-9|TRBJ2-3|NA|NA
TGTGCCAGCAGCCAGCCGACAGGCCTGAGCACAGATACGCAGTATTTT
CASSQPTGLSTDTQYF
>TRBV5-1|TRBJ1-2|NA|NA
TGCGCCAGCAGCTTGTTAGGGGGGGATGGCTACACCTTC
CASSLLGGDGYTF
>TRBV2|TRBJ2-7|NA|once
TGTGCCAGCCTAACTACCTTGTCCCGGGCGCTACTGAACTACGAGCAGTACTTC
CASLTTLSRALLNYEQYF
>TRBV6-1|TRBJ2-7|NA|NA
TGTGCCAGCAGGACGGACAGTTACGAGCAGTACTTC
CASRTDSYEQYF
>TRBV5-4|TRBJ2-2|TRBD2|NA
TGTGCCAGCAGCGCAAGGGGACTAGCGGGAGACACCGGGGAGCTGTTTTTT
CASSARGLAGDTGELFF
>TRBV7-2|TRBJ1-5|TRBD1|NA
TGTGCCAGCAGCACAGGGGTCCGACAGCCCCAGCATTTT
CASSTGVRQPQHF
>TRBV7-6|TRBJ2-3|TRBD2|NA
TGTGCCAGCAGCTCCGCCGGGACTAGCGGGGCAGATACGCAGTATTTT
CASSSAGTSGADTQYF
>TRBV7-2|TRBJ2-7|NA|NA
TGTGCCAGCAGCACCCAAGCGGGCCCATACTACGAGCAGTACTTC
CASSTQAGPYYEQYF
>TRBV9|TRBJ2-5|NA|NA
TGTGCCAGCAGCGTAGGGACGGGTCTAGAGACCCAGTACTTC
CASSVGTGLETQYF
>TRBV10-3|TRBJ1-6|NA|NA
TGTGCCATCAGTGAGTCACAGGGTAATTCACCCCTCCACTTT
CAISESQGNSPLHF
>TRBV15|TRBJ1-5|NA|NA
TGTGCCACCAGCAGAGATGCAGGCCTGAAGTTCCAGCCCCAGCATTTT
CATSRDAGLKFQPQHF
>TRBV27|TRBJ2-7|NA|NA
TGTGCCAGTTCGGTTAGGGCTTGGGGGTTTGGCGGAAGATCCTCCTACGAGCAGTACTTC
CASSVRAWGFGGRSSYEQYF
>TRBV2|TRBJ2-3|NA|NA
TGTGCCAGCAGTCCAGCGCTAGCGACTAGCACAGATACGCAGTATTTT
CASSPALATSTDTQYF
>TRBV4-1|TRBJ2-5|NA|NA
TGCGCCAGCAGCTGGGGACTCCAAGAGACCCAGTACTTC
CASSWGLQETQYF